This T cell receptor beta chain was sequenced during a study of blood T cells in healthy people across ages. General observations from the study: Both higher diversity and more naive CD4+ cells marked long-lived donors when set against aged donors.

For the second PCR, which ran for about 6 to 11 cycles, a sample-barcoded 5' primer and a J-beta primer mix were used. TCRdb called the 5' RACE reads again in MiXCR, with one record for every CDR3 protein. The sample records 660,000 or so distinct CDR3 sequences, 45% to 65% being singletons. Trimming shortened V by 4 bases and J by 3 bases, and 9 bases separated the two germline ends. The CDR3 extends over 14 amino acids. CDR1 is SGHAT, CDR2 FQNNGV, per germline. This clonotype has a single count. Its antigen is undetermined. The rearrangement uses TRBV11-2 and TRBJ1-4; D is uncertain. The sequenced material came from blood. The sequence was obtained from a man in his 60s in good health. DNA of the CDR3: TGTGCCAGCAGCTGGACGGGGTCTAATGAAAAACTGTTTTTT. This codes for CASSWTGSNEKLFF.